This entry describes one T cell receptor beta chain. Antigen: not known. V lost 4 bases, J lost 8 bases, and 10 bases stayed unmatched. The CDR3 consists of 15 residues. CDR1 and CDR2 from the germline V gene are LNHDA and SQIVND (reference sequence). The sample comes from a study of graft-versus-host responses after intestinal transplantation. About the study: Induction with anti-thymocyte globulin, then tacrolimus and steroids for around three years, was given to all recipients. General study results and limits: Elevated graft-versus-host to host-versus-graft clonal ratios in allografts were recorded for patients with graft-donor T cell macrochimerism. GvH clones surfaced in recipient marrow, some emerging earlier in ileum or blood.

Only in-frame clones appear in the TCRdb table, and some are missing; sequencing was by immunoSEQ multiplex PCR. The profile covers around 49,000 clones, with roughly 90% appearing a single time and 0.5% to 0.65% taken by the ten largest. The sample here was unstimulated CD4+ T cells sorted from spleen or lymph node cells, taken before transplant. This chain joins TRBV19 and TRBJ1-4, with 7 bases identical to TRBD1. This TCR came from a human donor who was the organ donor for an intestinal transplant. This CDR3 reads CASSTSGTVGEKLFF. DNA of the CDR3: TGTGCCAGTAGTACCTCCGGGACAGTCGGGGAAAAACTGTTTTTT.